What follows are 27 T cell receptor beta chains derived from one specimen sequenced in a study of regulatory T cells in long-lasting Graves disease. iRepertoire HTBI primers and Arm-PCR of CDR3 regions built TCR beta libraries. TCRdb passed the multiplex PCR reads through MiXCR, listing each CDR3 protein once. In the table there are 400,000 to 450,000 distinct CDR3 sequences, about a sixth of which are singletons. Regarding time point: newly diagnosed GD, antithyroid drugs for less than 3 months. The TCR library used RNA extracted from PBMCs. In addition, the sample was reused for a study of T cells in Graves' hyperthyroidism and ophthalmopathy.

Sequences were derived from peripheral blood mononuclear cells (PBMCs), sampled at new diagnosis, from a patient treated with antithyroid drugs. The receptors shown here come from a woman aged 30 to 39 with Graves disease.

This clonotype has a handful of counts. V usage is TRBV7-9 and J usage is TRBJ2-6; 12 bases align to TRBD2. Germline V gene data show CDR1 as SEHNR and CDR2 as FQNEAQ (reference sequence). The CDR3 is made up of 21 amino acids. Trimming removed 3 bases from V and 0 bases from J; junction bases left unmatched: 12. The CDR3 loop reads CASSFNPGLAGRVSGANVLTF. CDR3 coding DNA: TGTGCCAGCAGCTTCAATCCGGGACTAGCGGGTCGGGTCTCTGGGGCCAACGTCCTGACTTTC.

The sample holds many counts of this clonotype. The genes are TRBV28 and TRBJ1-5; D ambiguous. This CDR3 has 14 amino acids. Looked up from germline, CDR1 is MDHEN and CDR2 is SYDVKM. V was pared by 8 bases and J by 3 bases, with 14 bases between. The CDR3 protein is CASFLRTSNQPQHF. The CDR3 bases are TGTGCCAGCTTTTTGCGAACATCCAATCAGCCCCAGCATTTT.

This clonotype has only a few counts. The V gene is TRBV2, the J gene TRBJ2-7; 7 positions match TRBD1. V dropped 10 bases and J dropped 7; count of bases not matched to a gene: 16. Germline CDR1 is SNHLY and CDR2 is FYNNEI. CDR3 length: 14 amino acids. CDR3 DNA sequence: TGTGCCACCAAAGACAGGGCCTTTAAATTTGAGCAGTACTTC. It yields the protein CATKDRAFKFEQYF.

This clonotype was seen repeatedly, ten times or more. The chain combines TRBV28 with TRBJ2-7; TRBD2 matches 9 bases. V lost 4 bases and J lost 7; bases outside the gene matches: 5. Germline V gene sequence: CDR1 MDHEN, CDR2 SYDVKM. This CDR3 is built from 13 residues. DNA for the CDR3: TGTGCCAGCAGTTCCCTAGCGGGACCAGAGCAGTACTTC. It encodes CASSSLAGPEQYF.

The rearrangement links TRBV20-1 to TRBJ2-5; perhaps D is TRBD1 or TRBD2 (6 bases each). The CDR3 length is 13 residues. Germline V gene lookup returns CDR1 DFQATT and CDR2 SNEGSKA (reference sequence). Trimming cost V 0 bases and J 4 bases, with 9 bases left between them. The CDR3 loop is CSAREGGAETQYF. CDR3 nucleotide sequence: TGCAGTGCTAGAGAGGGGGGCGCAGAGACCCAGTACTTC.

This clonotype appeared a few times. The chain carries TRBV10-3 and TRBJ1-1; a possible D gene is TRBD1 (6 bases). CDR1 is ENHRY and CDR2 is SYGVKD in the germline V gene. Trimming left V 7 bases short and J 7 bases short, with 16 bases between. CDR3 length: 13 amino acids. CDR3 bases: TGTGCCATCACCGGAAGGGGGTCGGGTGAAGCTTTCTTT. This translates into CAITGRGSGEAFF.

The rearrangement joins TRBV6-1 to TRBJ1-4; the D gene is possibly TRBD1 (6 bases). The germline V and J ends were trimmed by 6 bases and 4 bases, with 18 bases remaining between them. The CDR3 has 16 residues. Germline-derived CDR1 and CDR2 are MNHNS and SASEGT. CDR3 DNA sequence: TGTGCCAGCAGAACCACCTCCCGGGGGCTTAATGAAAAACTGTTTTTT. Its translation is CASRTTSRGLNEKLFF.

This clonotype was counted many times. The chain is built from TRBV7-2 and TRBJ2-3, with D uncertain. The CDR3 is 12 residues long. The germline V gene encodes CDR1 SGHTA and CDR2 FQGNSA. The ends were cut back, 4 bases at V and 6 bases at J, with 8 bases in the middle. The CDR3 is CASSSAPDTQYF. The CDR3, as DNA: TGTGCCAGCAGCTCCGCACCGGATACGCAGTATTTT.

This clonotype showed up many times. The rearrangement uses TRBV19 and TRBJ1-2; maybe TRBD1 (6 bases). With 4 bases removed from V and 4 bases from J, the gap between germline ends came to 13 bases. CDR1 and CDR2 from the germline V gene are LNHDA and SQIVND (reference sequence). The CDR3 is made up of 14 amino acids. The CDR3 loop is CASSRTEGIYGYTF. The DNA of the CDR3 is TGTGCCAGTAGTAGGACAGAAGGTATCTATGGCTACACCTTC.

This clonotype has at least ten counts. The J gene is TRBJ2-1, the V gene TRBV20-1; maybe TRBD1 (5 bases). CDR1 is DFQATT and CDR2 is SNEGSKA in the germline V gene (reference sequence). V dropped 5 bases and J dropped 7 bases, with 18 bases sitting between them. The CDR3 has 14 amino acids. CDR3: CSAPGPLAGNEQFF. As DNA, the CDR3 is TGCAGTGCTCCCGGGCCCCTCGCAGGGAATGAGCAGTTCTTC.

This clonotype was detected only a few times. V is TRBV5-1 and J is TRBJ2-7, with D maybe TRBD2 (5 bases). Trimming removed 0 bases at V and 5 bases at J, with 9 bases between. The CDR3 sequence is 13 residues long. Germline V gene lookup returns CDR1 SGHRS and CDR2 YFSETQ. The CDR3 sequence is CASSLVPGNEQYF. CDR3 bases: TGCGCCAGCAGCTTGGTACCCGGGAACGAGCAGTACTTC. The variable domain in full, completed from reference TRBV5-1 and TRBJ2-7, reads KAGVTQTPRYLIKTRGQQVTLSCSPISGHRSVSWYQQTPGQGLQFLFEYFSETQRNKGNFPGRFSGRQFSNSRSEMNVSTLELGDSALYLCASSLVPGNEQYFGPGTRLTVT.

The gene calls are TRBV19 and TRBJ2-3; D call uncertain. V gave up 11 bases and J gave up 0 bases, with 18 bases separating them. CDR3 length equals 15 residues. The germline V gene has CDR1 LNHDA and CDR2 SQIVND (reference sequence). CDR3 sequence: CASRSGSTSTDTQYF. CDR3 in DNA: TGTGCCTCCCGTAGTGGCAGCACTAGCACAGATACGCAGTATTTT. The variable domain in full, with the rest retrieved from reference TRBV19 and TRBJ2-3, is DGGITQSPKYLFRKEGQNVTLSCEQNLNHDAMYWYRQDPGQGLRLIYYSQIVNDFQKGDIAEGYSVSREKKESFPLTVTSAQKNPTAFYLCASRSGSTSTDTQYFGPGTRLTVL.

This chain connects TRBV4-2 to TRBJ1-5; tentatively, D is TRBD1 (6 bases). Germline V gene lookup returns CDR1 LGHNA and CDR2 YNFKEQ. This CDR3 is 16 amino acids long. Trimming removed 1 base from V and 10 bases from J, with 20 bases in between. CDR3 residues: CASSQVVNGGDPPQHF. The CDR3 coding sequence is TGTGCCAGCAGCCAAGTCGTCAATGGGGGCGACCCCCCCCAGCATTTT.

The chain is built from TRBV14 and TRBJ1-2, with D perhaps matching TRBD1 (6 bases). Germline V gene sequence: CDR1 SGHDN, CDR2 FVKESK. Deletions cut 0 bases from V and 2 bases from J, with 19 bases between. The length of the CDR3 is 18 residues. CDR3: CASSQDGSQGVWNYGYTF. The CDR3 DNA sequence: TGTGCCAGCAGCCAAGATGGTTCACAGGGTGTGTGGAACTATGGCTACACCTTC.

This clonotype was counted a few times. J is TRBJ2-1 and V is TRBV7-3, with 8 bases that match TRBD2. The CDR3 is 15 amino acids. Germline CDR1 SGHTA, CDR2 FQGTGA. V shed 8 bases and J 0 bases; nucleotides not matched to a gene: 6. The CDR3 DNA reads as TGTGCCAGCGCTCAAAGCGGGAGCTCCTACAATGAGCAGTTCTTC. It encodes CASAQSGSSYNEQFF.

This clonotype was seen repeatedly, ten times or more. V and J are TRBV12-3 or TRBV12-4 and TRBJ1-2; a possible D gene is TRBD1 (5 bases). Trimming cost V 1 base and J 7 bases, with 10 bases left between them. This CDR3 has 13 amino acids. CDR3 sequence (DNA): TGTGCCAGCAGTTTAGGGGGGGTTCGTGGCTACACCTTC. The encoded protein is CASSLGGVRGYTF.

This clonotype has only a few counts. This chain uses TRBV14 with TRBJ2-7; 9 nucleotides line up with TRBD2. Trimming at V came to 4 bases and at J to 3 bases, leaving 19 bases not matched to a gene. In germline, CDR1 is SGHDN, CDR2 FVKESK. This CDR3 region has 19 residues. CDR3 residues: CASSPSIAKTTSGIYEQYF. Here the CDR3 DNA reads TGTGCCAGCAGCCCAAGTATAGCCAAGACGACTAGCGGAATCTACGAGCAGTACTTC.

This clonotype was observed at least ten times. The V call is TRBV20-1, the J call TRBJ2-1, with TRBD2 identical over 8 bases. The CDR3 is made up of 21 amino acids. CDR1 is DFQATT and CDR2 is SNEGSKA in the germline V gene (reference sequence). The V and J ends lost 0 bases and 0 bases, in that order; junction bases with no gene match: 19. CDR3 nucleotides: TGCAGTGCTAGAGATAACGGGCTAGTAGCGGGAACCACTCGCTCCTACAATGAGCAGTTCTTC. This sequence encodes CSARDNGLVAGTTRSYNEQFF.

This clonotype was recorded at least ten times. The chain uses TRBV11-2 and TRBJ1-3, with D tentatively TRBD1 (5 bases). Trimming took 5 bases from V and 7 from J, leaving 18 bases between them. Germline V gene data show CDR1 as SGHAT and CDR2 as FQNNGV. The length of the CDR3 is 15 residues. The DNA for the CDR3 is TGTGCCAGCAGCCCTACTTGGGGGAGGGCTAACACCATATATTTT. Encoded protein: CASSPTWGRANTIYF.

The rearrangement joins TRBV28 to TRBJ1-2; the D gene is possibly TRBD1 (6 bases). In germline, CDR1 is MDHEN, CDR2 SYDVKM. CDR3 length: 16 amino acids. Trimming cost V 7 bases and J 2 bases, with 20 bases left between them. The CDR3 here is CASNEGGPGINYGYTF. The CDR3 DNA sequence: TGTGCCAGCAACGAGGGGGGGCCGGGGATAAACTATGGCTACACCTTC.

This clonotype has at least ten counts. V usage is TRBV28 and J usage is TRBJ1-4; 10 nucleotides agree with TRBD1. Trimming removed 6 bases from V and 5 bases from J; junction bases left unmatched: 15. The germline V gene has CDR1 MDHEN and CDR2 SYDVKM. This CDR3 has 18 amino acids. The CDR3 protein is CASSDTPGQGPPNEKLFF. Written as DNA, the CDR3 is TGTGCCAGCAGCGATACACCGGGACAGGGGCCTCCCAATGAAAAACTGTTTTTT.

This clonotype was observed many times. The chain recombines TRBV20-1 with TRBJ2-7; 8 bases align to TRBD2. There are 13 residues in the CDR3. Germline lookup yields CDR1 DFQATT and CDR2 SNEGSKA (reference sequence). J gave up 3 bases and V 5 bases, and 6 bases lay outside the gene matches. For the CDR3, the DNA is TGCAGTGCTCGGGGACTAGTGGGCTACGAGCAGTACTTC. Translated: CSARGLVGYEQYF.

This clonotype was detected only a few times. The chain carries TRBV9 and TRBJ2-5; no firm D call. The germline V gene encodes CDR1 SGDLS and CDR2 YYNGEE. Trimming took off 0 bases at V and 2 bases at J, with 5 bases between the two ends. The CDR3 is 13 residues long. CDR3 sequence: CASSVDLQETQYF. CDR3 sequence (DNA): TGTGCCAGCAGCGTAGACCTACAAGAGACCCAGTACTTC.

In this sample, this clonotype turned up a few times. The gene calls are TRBV5-1 and TRBJ2-5; D is possibly TRBD1 (6 bases). V lost 3 bases to trimming and J lost 7 bases, with 16 bases between them. Germline V gene data show CDR1 as SGHRS and CDR2 as YFSETQ. The CDR3 totals 14 residues. CDR3 protein: CASSSDAVRGTQYF. The DNA of the CDR3 is TGCGCCAGCAGCTCAGACGCGGTCAGGGGGACCCAGTACTTC.

This clonotype has ten or more counts. The gene calls are TRBV18 and TRBJ2-7; 9 bases fit TRBD2. Per germline, CDR1 KGHSH and CDR2 LQKENI. The CDR3 runs to 17 residues. Trimming at V came to 0 bases and at J to 2 bases, leaving 8 bases not matched to a gene. CDR3 DNA sequence: TGTGCCAGCTCACCACCAAATAGCGGGAGAAGAACCTACGAGCAGTACTTC. Its translation is CASSPPNSGRRTYEQYF.

This clonotype was recorded at least ten times. This chain links TRBV18 with TRBJ1-1; D perhaps matches TRBD1 (5 bases). Trimming stripped 3 bases from V and 0 bases from J, with 11 bases between. The CDR3 loop spans 15 amino acids. Germline CDR1 is KGHSH and CDR2 is LQKENI. This CDR3 reads CASSPRTDMNTEAFF. CDR3 DNA: TGTGCCAGCTCACCTCGGACGGACATGAACACTGAAGCTTTCTTT.

This clonotype was recorded at least ten times. The V and J genes are TRBV6-2 or TRBV6-3 and TRBJ1-4; D possibly corresponds to TRBD1 (5 bases). The germline gives CDR1 MNHEY, CDR2 SVGEGT. This CDR3 has 13 residues. Trimming took off 5 bases at V and 8 bases at J, with 12 bases between the two ends. CDR3 nucleotide sequence: TGTGCCAGCAGTGATTGGACAACGGAAAAACTGTTTTTT. It yields the protein CASSDWTTEKLFF.